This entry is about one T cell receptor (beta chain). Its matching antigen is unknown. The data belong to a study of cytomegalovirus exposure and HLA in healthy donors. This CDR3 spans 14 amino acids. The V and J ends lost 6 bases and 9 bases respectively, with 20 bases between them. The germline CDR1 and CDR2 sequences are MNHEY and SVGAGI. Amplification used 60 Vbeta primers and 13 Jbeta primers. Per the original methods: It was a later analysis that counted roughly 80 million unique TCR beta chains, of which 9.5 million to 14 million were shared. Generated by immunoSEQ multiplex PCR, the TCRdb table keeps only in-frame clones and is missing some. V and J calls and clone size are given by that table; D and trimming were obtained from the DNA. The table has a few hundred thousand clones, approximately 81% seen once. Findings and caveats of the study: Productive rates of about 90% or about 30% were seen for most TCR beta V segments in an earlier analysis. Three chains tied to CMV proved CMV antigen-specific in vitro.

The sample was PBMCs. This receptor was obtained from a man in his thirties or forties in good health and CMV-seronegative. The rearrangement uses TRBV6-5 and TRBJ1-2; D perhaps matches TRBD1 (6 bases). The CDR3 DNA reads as TGTGCCAGCAGCCCCTCCCCCAACAGGGTGAGCTACACCTTC. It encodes CASSPSPNRVSYTF.